This T cell receptor beta chain is from a study of control samples from healthy donors and cancer patients. Trimming removed 7 bases from V and 9 bases from J; junction bases left unmatched: 8. From germline, CDR1 is ENHRY and CDR2 SYGVKD. The CDR3 runs to 13 residues. Clones were read by immunoSEQ multiplex PCR, and TCRdb kept only the in-frame ones, dropping some. The data show about 75,000 clones, with over 65% seen just once and approximately 16% held by the top ten. Sequenced: blood. The sequence derives from a man over 45 in good health. V usage is TRBV10-3 and J usage is TRBJ2-1; 8 bases fit TRBD1. Here the CDR3 DNA reads TGTGCCATCATCGACAGGGGTATGACTGAGCAGTTCTTC. Protein: CAIIDRGMTEQFF.